One sample yielded the 25 T cell receptor beta chains listed below, sequenced in a study of cytomegalovirus exposure and HLA in healthy donors (dated by TCRdb to 2016 to 2017). The library was made by the immunoSEQ multiplex PCR assay. The multiplex PCR relied on a mix of 60 forward primers for TCR Vbeta segments and 13 reverse primers for TCR Jbeta segments. The table was pulled from immuneACCESS by TCRdb, which kept in-frame rearrangements only. Such tables lose some clones; where checked, under half of the loss comes from unresolved V genes, and the rest has no known cause. The sample table shows 150,000 to 200,000 clones, and about 79% are seen once. More than 0.75% of the sample is held by the ten biggest clonotypes. The source material was PBMCs. All receptors come from a woman aged 45-65 years in good health and CMV-seropositive.

V is TRBV4-1 and J is TRBJ2-5, with D hard to call. The tail of the sequence fits TRBJ2-7 better, so the J call may be wrong. The CDR3 is made up of 12 amino acids. Germline CDR1 reads MGHRA; CDR2 reads YSYEKL. This CDR3 is CASSQNLYEQYF. The CDR3 bases are TGCGCCAGCAGCCAAAACCTATACGAGCAGTACTTC.

The sample holds one count of this clone. The CDR3 spells CASSLTSYNEQFF. Written as DNA, the CDR3 is TGTGCCAGCAGCTTAACATCCTACAATGAGCAGTTCTTC. V and J are TRBV7-2 and TRBJ2-1; D remains unclear. V was pared by 2 bases and J by 1 base, with 3 bases between. The CDR3 loop spans 13 amino acids. CDR1 is SGHTA and CDR2 is FQGNSA in the germline V gene.

V is TRBV6-5 and J is TRBJ2-3; 7 bases are shared with TRBD2. This CDR3 contains 12 residues. In germline, CDR1 is MNHEY, CDR2 SVGAGI. Trimming at V came to 6 bases and at J to 9 bases, leaving 6 bases not matched to a gene. CDR3 nucleotides: TGTGCCAGCAGGGGTGGGGGGGGGACGCAGTATTTT. Translation: CASRGGGGTQYF.

In regard to this clone: Other DNA sequences in the same sample also yield this CDR3. The chain combines TRBV6-4 with TRBJ2-3; 10 bases are shared with TRBD2. Per the germline V gene, CDR1 is MRHNA and CDR2 is SNTAGT. V dropped 2 bases and J dropped 3; count of bases not matched to a gene: 2. The CDR3 contains 15 residues. The CDR3 DNA reads as TGTGCCAGCAGTGACGGTAGCGGGGGGACAGATACGCAGTATTTT. Translation: CASSDGSGGTDTQYF.

This chain connects TRBV30 to TRBJ1-4; 7 bases are a match to TRBD1. The trim removed 0 bases at V and 0 bases at J, leaving 7 bases unmatched. Germline CDR1 is GTSNPN and CDR2 is SVGIG (reference sequence). This CDR3 comprises 17 residues. The CDR3 spells CAWSVSTQGATNEKLFF. CDR3 nucleotide sequence: TGTGCCTGGAGTGTGAGTACTCAGGGGGCAACTAATGAAAAACTGTTTTTT.

This chain connects TRBV6-5 to TRBJ1-4, with D uncertain. This CDR3 is 14 amino acids long. Germline V gene data show CDR1 as MNHEY and CDR2 as SVGAGI. V was clipped by 6 bases and J by 5 bases, with 13 bases between them. The CDR3 loop reads CASRVYEPNEKLFF. CDR3 nucleotide sequence: TGTGCCAGCAGGGTATACGAGCCCAATGAAAAACTGTTTTTT.

The genes are TRBV2 and TRBJ1-4; D unresolved. The CDR3 is 15 amino acids. The V gene lost 3 bases and the J gene lost 4 bases, with 12 bases spanning the gap. Germline CDR1 reads SNHLY; CDR2 reads FYNNEI. CDR3 region: CASSDQGLGNEKLFF. The CDR3 nucleotides are TGTGCCAGCAGTGATCAAGGACTGGGTAATGAAAAACTGTTTTTT.

The chain links TRBV14 to TRBJ1-3; TRBD1 aligns across 7 bases. Germline V gene sequence: CDR1 SGHDN, CDR2 FVKESK. After removal of 1 base from V and 2 bases from J, the junction contained 11 bases not matched to a gene. The CDR3 covers 18 residues. This CDR3 is CASSQGGLRDRPGNTIYF. DNA for the CDR3: TGTGCCAGCAGCCAAGGGGGGCTGCGGGACAGACCTGGAAACACCATATATTTT.

CDR3 sequence reads: CASSLVGGNNEQFF. The CDR3 region has the DNA TGTGCCAGCAGCTTGGTGGGAGGTAACAATGAGCAGTTCTTC. This chain links TRBV5-4 with TRBJ2-1; tentatively, D is TRBD2 (6 bases). The germline V gene has CDR1 SGHNT and CDR2 YYREEE (reference sequence). V gave up 0 bases and J gave up 5 bases, with 9 bases separating them. The CDR3 length is 14 residues. Variable domain in full (rest from reference TRBV5-4 and TRBJ2-1): ETGVTQSPTHLIKTRGQQVTLRCSSQSGHNTVSWYQQALGQGPQFIFQYYREEENGRGNFPPRFSGLQFPNYSSELNVNALELDDSALYLCASSLVGGNNEQFFGPGTRLTVL.

The chain has TRBV28 and TRBJ2-5, with 10 nucleotides matching TRBD1. With V trimmed by 7 bases and J by 5 bases, 13 bases remained unmatched. CDR1 is MDHEN and CDR2 is SYDVKM in the germline V gene. This CDR3 has 16 amino acids. The DNA for the CDR3 is TGTGCCAGCATCAGCCCCCCGGGACAGGGGAGGGAGACCCAGTACTTC. Translating gives CASISPPGQGRETQYF.

The V gene is TRBV30, the J gene TRBJ2-5; D is uncertain. V lost 3 bases and J 4 bases, leaving 12 bases between the germline ends. This CDR3 spans 13 amino acids. The germline V gene has CDR1 GTSNPN and CDR2 SVGIG (reference sequence). The CDR3 region is CAWSKTAPETQYF. Written as DNA, the CDR3 is TGTGCCTGGAGCAAAACTGCTCCAGAGACCCAGTACTTC.

This chain connects TRBV4-2 to TRBJ2-3, with D unresolved. Trimming took 1 base from V and 1 from J, leaving 6 bases between them. Germline V gives CDR1 LGHNA, CDR2 YNFKEQ. This CDR3 has 14 amino acids. CDR3 coding DNA: TGTGCCAGCAGCCAAGTCGTAGGCACAGATACGCAGTATTTT. This encodes CASSQVVGTDTQYF.

The J gene is TRBJ1-2, the V gene TRBV28, with D tentatively TRBD1 (6 bases). V was pared by 4 bases and J by 3 bases, with 9 bases between. There are 13 residues in the CDR3. Looked up from germline, CDR1 is MDHEN and CDR2 is SYDVKM. The CDR3 nucleotides read TGTGCCAGCAGTTATCCAGGGGACTATGGCTACACCTTC. It encodes CASSYPGDYGYTF.

CDR3 coding DNA: TGCGCCAGCAGGCAAGGACAGGGGCTGGGGGGCTACACCTTC. Protein: CASRQGQGLGGYTF. V usage is TRBV10-2 and J usage is TRBJ1-2; the match to TRBD1 covers 9 bases. Germline V gene lookup returns CDR1 WSHSY and CDR2 SAAADI. Unmatched junction bases numbered 10, after V lost 6 bases and J lost 8 bases. The CDR3 spans 14 residues.

The chain links TRBV7-2 to TRBJ2-7; D is perhaps TRBD2 (5 bases). V lost 5 bases and J 7 bases, leaving 21 bases between the germline ends. Germline V gene lookup returns CDR1 SGHTA and CDR2 FQGNSA. There are 15 residues in the CDR3. The CDR3 DNA follows: TGTGCCAGCAGCGCGGGCCAACCGCCCGTGTCAGAGCAGTACTTC. It translates to CASSAGQPPVSEQYF.

This clone appeared a few times. V gene TRBV6-1 combines with J gene TRBJ1-1; D uncertain. V lost 7 bases to trimming and J lost 4 bases, with 13 bases between them. Germline CDR1 and CDR2: MNHNS and SASEGT. There are 13 residues in the CDR3. The CDR3 region is CASIGVGRTEAFF. In DNA, the CDR3 is TGTGCCAGCATCGGGGTCGGTCGCACTGAAGCTTTCTTT.

This chain joins TRBV2 and TRBJ1-5; TRBD1 agrees at 9 bases. Germline-derived CDR1 and CDR2 are SNHLY and FYNNEI. The CDR3 length is 15 residues. With 1 base clipped from V and 9 bases from J, the junction kept 7 bases outside the gene matches. The CDR3 region has the DNA TGTGCCAGCAGTGAAGGGGGACAGGGAGGGCGGCCCCAGCATTTT. It is translated as CASSEGGQGGRPQHF. The whole variable domain, filled in from reference TRBV2 and TRBJ1-5, reads EPEVTQTPSHQVTQMGQEVILRCVPISNHLYFYWYRQILGQKVEFLVSFYNNEISEKSEIFDDQFSVERPDGSNFTLKIRSTKLEDSAMYFCASSEGGQGGRPQHFGDGTRLSIL.

The J gene is TRBJ1-5, the V gene TRBV10-3; 7 positions agree with TRBD1. The CDR3 is 13 residues long. After removal of 6 bases from V and 5 bases from J, the junction contained 4 bases not matched to a gene. Germline lookup yields CDR1 ENHRY and CDR2 SYGVKD. This CDR3 reads CAISGDRDQPQHF. The CDR3 DNA sequence: TGTGCCATCAGCGGTGACAGGGATCAGCCCCAGCATTTT.

The V and J genes are TRBV6-1 and TRBJ1-2, with no clear D. The CDR3 totals 18 residues. Germline assignment: CDR1 MNHNS and CDR2 SASEGT. V lost 3 bases to trimming and J lost 4 bases, with 24 bases between them. The CDR3 DNA sequence: TGTGCCAGCAGTGATGGTAGCATGTTTGGTTTTCTGGGCTATGGCTACACCTTC. Translated: CASSDGSMFGFLGYGYTF.

The chain joins TRBV6-6 to TRBJ1-1, with D hard to call. Germline V gives CDR1 MNHNY, CDR2 SVGAGI (reference sequence). The ends were cut back, 0 bases at V and 9 bases at J, with 5 bases in the middle. This CDR3 comprises 11 residues. CDR3 in amino acids: CASSYSAQAFF. CDR3 bases: TGTGCCAGCAGTTACTCGGCCCAAGCTTTCTTT.

There are a few counts of this clone. The genes are TRBV6-6 and TRBJ2-7, with D tentatively TRBD1 (6 bases). The germline gives CDR1 MNHNY, CDR2 SVGAGI (reference sequence). V was clipped by 6 bases and J by 3 bases, with 12 bases between them. This CDR3 is built from 13 residues. CDR3 sequence (DNA): TGTGCCAGCAGCCCCGGACAGATCTACGAGCAGTACTTC. Translation: CASSPGQIYEQYF.

This chain connects TRBV5-1 to TRBJ1-1; D might be TRBD1 (5 bases). Between the trimmed V and J ends, which lost 0 bases and 8 bases, there was a span of 11 bases. The CDR3 extends over 13 amino acids. Germline V lookup: CDR1 SGHRS, CDR2 YFSETQ. The CDR3 DNA is TGCGCCAGCAGCTTGGATGTTGCAGGGGAAGCTTTCTTT. It specifies CASSLDVAGEAFF.

This chain connects TRBV27 to TRBJ1-6, with D uncertain. Trimming removed 4 bases from V and 7 bases from J, with 14 bases in between. The CDR3 is made up of 15 amino acids. Germline assignment: CDR1 MNHEY and CDR2 SMNVEV (reference sequence). CDR3 bases: TGTGCCAGCAGTTACACGACCCCGGGGAATTCACCCCTCCACTTT. It translates to CASSYTTPGNSPLHF.

The chain recombines TRBV10-3 with TRBJ1-2; 7 bases are shared with TRBD1. The V segment lost 5 bases and the J segment 1 base; nucleotides outside the gene matches: 1. Germline V CDR1 and CDR2: ENHRY, SYGVKD. The CDR3 consists of 13 residues. DNA of the CDR3: TGTGCCATCAGTCAGGGGGATAACTATGGCTACACCTTC. Encoded protein: CAISQGDNYGYTF.

V gene TRBV7-6 combines with J gene TRBJ2-5, with 12 bases aligning to TRBD1. The germline gives CDR1 SGHVS, CDR2 FNYEAQ. V was pared by 4 bases and J by 4 bases, with 10 bases of the junction left unmatched. The CDR3 contains 17 residues. This chain's CDR3 is CASSYSGTGGLGETQYF. The CDR3 DNA sequence: TGTGCCAGCAGCTACAGCGGGACAGGGGGCCTCGGAGAGACCCAGTACTTC. The complete variable domain, with remaining parts taken from reference TRBV7-6 and TRBJ2-5, reads GAGVSQSPRYKVTKRGQDVALRCDPISGHVSLYWYRQALGQGPEFLTYFNYEAQQDKSGLPNDRFSAERPEGSISTLTIQRTEQRDSAMYRCASSYSGTGGLGETQYFGPGTRLLVL.